Following are 22 T cell receptor beta chains from one sample sequenced in a study of a mutant IDH1 vaccine in newly diagnosed glioma. Time point defined: baseline, week 1 (first vaccination visit). The treatment here: pre-vaccination baseline after standard-of-care therapy. Sequencing used immunoSEQ multiplex PCR; TCRdb keeps in-frame clones, though not all of them. This repertoire shows about 92,000 clones, around 80% found once; its top ten account for around 7.5%. Sample: PBMCs, taken from a glioma patient treated with radiotherapy, temozolomide or both. Receptors originate from a man aged 40-55 years with glioma.

The chain combines TRBV4-3 with TRBJ1-6; D gene uncertain. The CDR3 spans 17 residues. CDR1 LGHNA and CDR2 YSLEER come from the germline V gene. V shed 4 bases and J shed 0 bases, with 13 bases lying between them. The CDR3 bases are TGCGCCAGCAGCCCCTGGGCAGTAAGCTCCTATAATTCACCCCTCCACTTT. Its translation is CASSPWAVSSYNSPLHF.

There are a few counts of this clone. The V and J genes are TRBV30 and TRBJ1-1; D is ambiguous. There are 14 residues in the CDR3. With 0 bases removed from V and 4 bases from J, the gap between germline ends came to 12 bases. Germline V gene lookup returns CDR1 GTSNPN and CDR2 SVGIG (reference sequence). The CDR3 DNA sequence: TGTGCCTGGAGTGTATTTGCCGGAGGCACTGAAGCTTTCTTT. It encodes CAWSVFAGGTEAFF.

The chain couples TRBV5-1 to TRBJ2-2; D gene unclear. Trimming cost V 4 bases and J 6 bases, with 7 bases left between them. This CDR3 is built from 12 residues. Per the germline V gene, CDR1 is SGHRS and CDR2 is YFSETQ. The CDR3 loop is CASSQVPGELFF. The CDR3 bases are TGCGCCAGCAGCCAGGTACCCGGGGAGCTGTTTTTT.

The chain's CDR3 is CASSPTGGKNIQYF. For the CDR3, the DNA is TGTGCCAGCTCACCAACCGGAGGGAAAAACATTCAGTACTTC. V usage is TRBV18 and J usage is TRBJ2-4, with a possible D match to TRBD2 (6 bases). The CDR3 loop spans 14 amino acids. CDR1 and CDR2 from the germline V gene are KGHSH and LQKENI. The V end was cut by 2 bases, the J end by 4 bases, with 9 bases between.

The rearrangement joins TRBV6-6 to TRBJ2-5; 14 nucleotides agree with TRBD2. The V segment lost 6 bases and the J segment 4 bases; nucleotides outside the gene matches: 7. Per the germline V gene, CDR1 is MNHNY and CDR2 is SVGAGI (reference sequence). The CDR3 is made up of 16 amino acids. This CDR3 is CASSHGLAGGGETQYF. The CDR3, as DNA: TGTGCCAGCAGCCATGGACTAGCGGGGGGTGGAGAGACCCAGTACTTC.

This clone was seen only once. The V and J genes are TRBV10-2 and TRBJ1-5; D unresolved. Trimming left V 3 bases short and J 4 bases short, with 10 bases between. CDR1 is WSHSY and CDR2 is SAAADI in the germline V gene. This CDR3 is built from 14 residues. The CDR3 region is CASSDRLPNQPQHF. In DNA form, the CDR3 reads TGCGCCAGCAGTGATCGACTTCCTAATCAGCCCCAGCATTTT.

The chain recombines TRBV6-5 with TRBJ2-7, with D uncertain. V shed 0 bases and J shed 7 bases, with 10 bases lying between them. CDR3 size: 13 residues. Germline loops: CDR1 MNHEY, CDR2 SVGAGI. The CDR3: CASSYSEGWEQYF. CDR3 bases: TGTGCCAGCAGTTACTCCGAAGGCTGGGAGCAGTACTTC.

This chain connects TRBV5-4 to TRBJ2-3, with 11 bases matching TRBD2. This CDR3 spans 15 amino acids. The J segment lost 11 bases and the V segment lost 2 bases, leaving 10 bases of the junction unmatched. Germline V gene sequence: CDR1 SGHNT, CDR2 YYREEE (reference sequence). The DNA of the CDR3 is TGTGCCAGCAGCTTTCGAACTAGCGGGAGTTATAGGCAGTATTTT. It specifies CASSFRTSGSYRQYF.

The table lists this clone with a few counts. The chain joins TRBV28 to TRBJ2-7, with 7 bases that match TRBD1. Germline V gives CDR1 MDHEN, CDR2 SYDVKM. This CDR3 contains 14 residues. The V gene end was trimmed by 4 bases and the J gene end by 2 bases; junction bases not matched to a gene: 5. Here the CDR3 DNA reads TGTGCCAGCAGTTCCCGGGACAGTCCCTACGAGCAGTACTTC. This translates into CASSSRDSPYEQYF.

The chain couples TRBV6-6 to TRBJ1-6, with D uncertain. This CDR3 is 15 amino acids long. The germline gives CDR1 MNHNY, CDR2 SVGAGI (reference sequence). Trimming removed 4 bases from V and 5 bases from J, with 12 bases in between. CDR3: CASSSLDGHNSPLHF. The CDR3 region has the DNA TGTGCCAGCAGTTCCCTGGACGGTCATAATTCACCCCTCCACTTT.

V gene TRBV2 combines with J gene TRBJ1-5, with 10 bases that match TRBD1. The CDR3 runs 15 residues. Losses at the gene ends were 5 bases for V and 1 base for J; bases not matched to a gene: 2. CDR1 and CDR2 from the germline V gene are SNHLY and FYNNEI. CDR3 DNA: TGTGCCAGCAGTTCGGACAGGGGGAGCAATCAGCCCCAGCATTTT. Translation: CASSSDRGSNQPQHF. Drawing the rest from reference TRBV2 and TRBJ1-5, the complete variable domain is EPEVTQTPSHQVTQMGQEVILRCVPISNHLYFYWYRQILGQKVEFLVSFYNNEISEKSEIFDDQFSVERPDGSNFTLKIRSTKLEDSAMYFCASSSDRGSNQPQHFGDGTRLSIL.

V is TRBV4-1 and J is TRBJ1-1; D is unresolved. Per germline, CDR1 MGHRA and CDR2 YSYEKL. Trimming removed 1 base at V and 0 bases at J, with 6 bases between. The CDR3 extends over 14 amino acids. Written as DNA, the CDR3 is TGCGCCAGCAGCCAAGCCCAGCTGAACACTGAAGCTTTCTTT. Translation gives CASSQAQLNTEAFF.

The chain has TRBV5-1 and TRBJ2-7; D might be TRBD2 (5 bases). Trimming stripped 5 bases from V and 2 bases from J, with 11 bases between. CDR1 SGHRS and CDR2 YFSETQ come from the germline V gene. This CDR3 is built from 13 residues. The CDR3 region is CASSSDFTYEQYF. For the CDR3, the DNA is TGCGCCAGCAGTTCGGACTTCACCTACGAGCAGTACTTC.

The chain joins TRBV11-2 to TRBJ2-7; 8 bases agree with TRBD1. Trimming at V came to 1 base and at J to 6 bases, leaving 2 bases not matched to a gene. The germline CDR1 and CDR2 sequences are SGHAT and FQNNGV. There are 13 residues in the CDR3. CDR3: CASSLGTGSEQYF. CDR3 sequence (DNA): TGTGCCAGCAGCTTAGGGACAGGGTCCGAGCAGTACTTC.

This clone was recorded only once. J is TRBJ1-2 and V is TRBV19; TRBD1 matches at 8 bases. CDR1 and CDR2 (germline): LNHDA, SQIVND (reference sequence). V was pared by 0 bases and J by 12 bases, with 9 bases of the junction left unmatched. The CDR3 extends over 14 amino acids. The CDR3 sequence is CASSIEGDRGIHTF. The CDR3 DNA is TGTGCCAGTAGTATAGAAGGCGACAGGGGTATACACACCTTC.

The J gene is TRBJ1-6, the V gene TRBV10-3; 8 bases line up with TRBD1. The CDR3 sequence is 14 residues long. V shed 6 bases, J shed 7 bases, and the junction held 5 bases outside the gene matches. In germline, CDR1 is ENHRY, CDR2 SYGVKD. This CDR3 is CAIRPGQENSPLHF. The DNA for the CDR3 is TGTGCCATCAGGCCGGGACAGGAAAATTCACCCCTCCACTTT.

The gene calls are TRBV4-3 and TRBJ2-3; D is possibly TRBD2 (5 bases). The CDR3 is 13 amino acids. V was pared by 3 bases and J by 9 bases, with 13 bases between. Germline V gives CDR1 LGHNA, CDR2 YSLEER. This CDR3 is CASSHETGKTQYF. The CDR3 DNA follows: TGCGCCAGCAGCCACGAGACCGGGAAGACGCAGTATTTT.

The rearrangement joins TRBV19 to TRBJ1-2, with 10 bases that match TRBD1. Trimming cost V 4 bases and J 4 bases; bases outside gene matches: 3. The germline V gene encodes CDR1 LNHDA and CDR2 SQIVND (reference sequence). The CDR3 loop spans 14 amino acids. DNA of the CDR3: TGTGCCAGTAGTAGGGACAGGGGCACCTATGGCTACACCTTC. This sequence encodes CASSRDRGTYGYTF.

The chain joins TRBV5-4 to TRBJ1-2; D remains unclear. The CDR3 totals 14 residues. Per germline, CDR1 SGHNT and CDR2 YYREEE (reference sequence). The ends were cut back, 0 bases at V and 2 bases at J, with 8 bases in the middle. CDR3 DNA sequence: TGTGCCAGCAGCTTGGACAGCTTAAACTATGGCTACACCTTC. Translating gives CASSLDSLNYGYTF.

This clone was observed a few times. This sequence joins TRBV7-9 and TRBJ1-2; 7 nucleotides align to TRBD1. With 2 bases clipped from V and 4 bases from J, the junction kept 10 bases outside the gene matches. The CDR3 runs 16 residues. Germline assignment: CDR1 SEHNR and CDR2 FQNEAQ (reference sequence). The CDR3: CASSLISTGPGYGYTF. Written as DNA, the CDR3 is TGTGCCAGCAGCTTAATCTCGACAGGGCCGGGCTATGGCTACACCTTC.

The rearrangement links TRBV19 to TRBJ2-3; a possible D gene is TRBD1 (6 bases). This CDR3 region has 14 residues. Trimming removed 2 bases at V and 4 bases at J, with 10 bases between. Looked up from germline, CDR1 is LNHDA and CDR2 is SQIVND (reference sequence). CDR3 region: CASSIMGAADTQYF. CDR3 in DNA: TGTGCCAGTAGTATAATGGGGGCCGCAGATACGCAGTATTTT.

The sample holds a few counts of this clone. The rearrangement joins TRBV5-5 to TRBJ1-5; a weak D match, TRBD1 (6 bases). Germline V gene data show CDR1 as SGHKS and CDR2 as YYEKEE (reference sequence). The CDR3 totals 14 residues. Trimming took off 4 bases at V and 5 bases at J, with 13 bases between the two ends. CDR3 protein: CASSQRQAYQPQHF. The CDR3 coding sequence is TGTGCCAGCAGCCAAAGACAGGCATATCAGCCCCAGCATTTT.